This note documents a single T cell receptor (beta chain) sequence. Its antigen is still unknown. This CDR3 is built from 16 residues. V was clipped by 5 bases and J by 3 bases; unmatched bases: 7. The germline V gene encodes CDR1 SGHTA and CDR2 FQGNSA. MiXCR, applied by TCRdb to the RT-PCR reads, yields one record per CDR3 protein. Of 710,000 or so distinct CDR3 sequences listed, around 14% were seen once; the top ten hold about 9.9%. These data are taken from a study of response to subunit inactivated influenza vaccine. Study-wide results and caveats: Few new T cells, the authors suggested, are recruited by each seasonal influenza vaccination.

Sample: PBMCs from blood, taken 11 to 12 days after vaccination. The TCR comes from a man over 45 who received an inactivated influenza vaccine. The chain carries TRBV7-2 and TRBJ2-4, with 10 bases identical to TRBD1. CDR3 region: CASSLRRTGGKNIQYF. CDR3 nucleotide sequence: TGTGCCAGCAGCCTCCGCAGGACAGGGGGCAAAAACATTCAGTACTTC.